These 18 T cell receptor beta chains came from one sample sequenced in a study of post-analysis software for immune sequencing data (dated by TCRdb to the mid-2010s). What the study reported, not specific to this receptor: Roughly 5 TRBV segments, including TRBV5-6, TRBV5-1 and TRBV20-1, were significantly more frequent in patients than controls.

No antigen has been assigned to these receptors. Library prep was done by PCR. The reads were generated on an Illumina HiSeq 2500. To reduce PCR and sequencing biases, unique molecular identifiers were incorporated into the TCR beta cDNA libraries. TCRdb trimmed public reads at Q25 via fastp, called clones via MiXCR and kept in-frame beta chains. For every CDR3 protein sequence, its rows merge into one entry that carries the most common genes and DNA. This sample gives some 800,000 distinct CDR3 sequences in total; 46% of them show up just once. Together, the top ten hold around 4.7% of the sample. The specimen sequenced was blood. These receptors all stem from a girl between 5 and 17 years old with multiple sclerosis.

The genes are TRBV20-1 and TRBJ1-1; 9 positions match TRBD1. J gave up 5 bases and V 0 bases, and 7 bases lay outside the gene matches. This CDR3 region has 15 residues. Germline loops: CDR1 DFQATT, CDR2 SNEGSKA (reference sequence). CDR3 in DNA: TGCAGTGCTAGAGATTTCGGACAGGGGTATACTGAAGCTTTCTTT. It specifies CSARDFGQGYTEAFF.

This clonotype appeared a few times. V gene TRBV4-2 combines with J gene TRBJ1-6, with D hard to call. Trimming cost V 1 base and J 10 bases, with 5 bases left between them. This CDR3 region has 12 residues. Germline values: CDR1 LGHNA, CDR2 YNFKEQ. In nucleotides, the CDR3 is TGTGCCAGCAGCCAAGCGGTCTCACCCCTCCACTTT. It is translated as CASSQAVSPLHF.

This clonotype was seen a handful of times. The chain couples TRBV4-1 to TRBJ1-2, with TRBD1 matching over 8 bases. The CDR3 covers 16 residues. Trimming cost V 0 bases and J 4 bases; bases outside gene matches: 7. Germline V gene data show CDR1 as MGHRA and CDR2 as YSYEKL. The CDR3 loop reads CASSQDPGQGSYGYTF. DNA of the CDR3: TGCGCCAGCAGCCAAGATCCCGGACAGGGCAGCTATGGCTACACCTTC.

This clonotype was counted only a few times. This chain links TRBV20-1 with TRBJ2-7; 7 bases line up with TRBD1. The V segment lost 3 bases and the J segment 2 bases; nucleotides outside the gene matches: 13. CDR3 length: 16 residues. Germline values: CDR1 DFQATT, CDR2 SNEGSKA (reference sequence). In nucleotides, the CDR3 is TGCAGTGCTAGCGGCGAGACCAGAACAGGGGCCTACGAGCAGTACTTC. As protein: CSASGETRTGAYEQYF.

Here the CDR3 reads CASSSPGTSVPYEQYF. DNA for the CDR3: TGTGCCAGCAGCTCCCCCGGGACTAGCGTACCCTACGAGCAGTACTTC. J is TRBJ2-7 and V is TRBV7-8; 10 bases match TRBD2. This CDR3 has 16 residues. CDR1 SGHVS and CDR2 FQNEAQ come from the germline V gene. V gave up 4 bases and J gave up 2 bases; unmatched junction bases: 8.

This clonotype was seen only once. The chain's CDR3 is CASSTDPGWGNQPQHF. The CDR3 bases are TGTGCCAGCAGTACCGACCCAGGGTGGGGCAATCAGCCCCAGCATTTT. The J gene is TRBJ1-5, the V gene TRBV12-3 or TRBV12-4; possibly TRBD1 for D (5 bases). V lost 5 bases, J lost 2 bases, and 16 bases lay in between. CDR3 size: 16 residues.

This clonotype was observed a few times. J is TRBJ2-5 and V is TRBV5-4; 11 positions match TRBD1. The germline V gene encodes CDR1 SGHNT and CDR2 YYREEE (reference sequence). V trimming: 5 bases; J trimming: 4 bases; junction bases outside the gene matches: 10. CDR3 length: 16 residues. CDR3 nucleotide sequence: TGTGCCAGCAGTACCCGGAGTGGGACAGGGGGAGAGACCCAGTACTTC. It is translated as CASSTRSGTGGETQYF.

The sample holds one count of this clonotype. The chain carries TRBV20-1 and TRBJ2-1; D is uncertain. This CDR3 spans 13 amino acids. Trimming took off 0 bases at V and 8 bases at J, with 11 bases between the two ends. CDR1 is DFQATT, CDR2 SNEGSKA, per germline (reference sequence). CDR3 bases: TGCAGTGCTAGAGATAGTTCGGCTCATGAGCAGTTCTTC. Encoded protein: CSARDSSAHEQFF.

V and J are TRBV15 and TRBJ2-3, with TRBD2 as a possible D gene (5 bases). V lost 1 base, J lost 5 bases, and 16 bases lay in between. Germline CDR1 and CDR2: LNHNV and YYDKDF (reference sequence). The CDR3 has 16 residues. CDR3 amino acids: CATSRGAPGIGDTQYF. The DNA for the CDR3 is TGTGCCACCAGCAGAGGGGCCCCGGGGATTGGAGATACGCAGTATTTT.

V gene TRBV29-1 combines with J gene TRBJ2-3, with a possible D match to TRBD2 (5 bases). V gave up 6 bases and J gave up 1 base, with 11 bases separating them. Germline V CDR1 and CDR2: SQVTM, ANQGSEA. This CDR3 is built from 13 residues. In DNA, the CDR3 is TGCAGCGTACTCCCAGCGGGCACAGATACGCAGTATTTT. Amino acids: CSVLPAGTDTQYF.

The chain carries TRBV12-5 and TRBJ2-1, with D perhaps matching TRBD1 or TRBD2 (5 bases each). Trimming removed 5 bases from V and 1 base from J, with 12 bases in between. The CDR3 contains 15 residues. Germline V gives CDR1 LGHNT, CDR2 FRNRAP. The CDR3 coding sequence is TGTGCTAGTGGTCCCCCGGGACGGTCCTACAATGAGCAGTTCTTC. It translates to CASGPPGRSYNEQFF.

This clonotype has just one count. The V gene is TRBV7-2, the J gene TRBJ2-1; possibly TRBD2 for D (6 bases). CDR3 length: 14 amino acids. CDR1 SGHTA and CDR2 FQGNSA come from the germline V gene. The germline V and J ends were trimmed by 1 base and 8 bases, with 12 bases remaining between them. The DNA of the CDR3 is TGTGCCAGCAGCTTAGGGCTAGCGACGGATGAGCAGTTCTTC. It yields the protein CASSLGLATDEQFF. The full variable domain, with the rest looked up from reference TRBV7-2 and TRBJ2-1, is GAGVSQSPSNKVTEKGKDVELRCDPISGHTALYWYRQSLGQGLEFLIYFQGNSAPDKSGLPSDRFSAERTGGSVSTLTIQRTQQEDSAVYLCASSLGLATDEQFFGPGTRLTVL.

The genes are TRBV10-3 and TRBJ2-5; no clear D gene. The CDR3 is 15 residues long. Trimming took off 0 bases at V and 11 bases at J, with 19 bases between the two ends. The V gene's germline CDR1 is ENHRY and CDR2 SYGVKD. CDR3 protein: CAISESRTGFNEQYF. The CDR3 DNA is TGTGCCATCAGTGAGTCTCGGACGGGTTTCAATGAGCAGTACTTC.

The V and J genes are TRBV29-1 and TRBJ2-7, with D possibly being TRBD2 (5 bases). CDR3 length: 13 amino acids. The V end was cut by 7 bases, the J end by 3 bases, with 16 bases between. Germline lookup yields CDR1 SQVTM and CDR2 ANQGSEA. The CDR3 here is CSASEGAGYEQYF. CDR3 nucleotides: TGCAGCGCCTCCGAGGGCGCGGGCTACGAGCAGTACTTC.

This clonotype appeared a single time. The gene calls are TRBV4-3 and TRBJ2-7; D possibly uses TRBD1 or TRBD2 (5 bases each). Trimming took 2 bases from V and 3 from J, leaving 11 bases between them. Germline lookup yields CDR1 LGHNA and CDR2 YSLEER. This CDR3 has 14 amino acids. The CDR3 sequence is CASSQRRDGYEQYF. CDR3 nucleotides: TGCGCCAGCAGCCAAAGACGGGACGGCTACGAGCAGTACTTC.

This sequence joins TRBV4-3 and TRBJ2-1, with TRBD2 identical over 9 bases. The V and J ends lost 0 bases and 6 bases, in that order; junction bases with no gene match: 9. Germline assignment: CDR1 LGHNA and CDR2 YSLEER. The CDR3 totals 17 residues. The CDR3 sequence: CASSQDSPSGISNEQFF. The CDR3 region has the DNA TGCGCCAGCAGCCAAGATTCGCCTAGCGGGATAAGCAATGAGCAGTTCTTC.

J is TRBJ2-7 and V is TRBV25-1, with TRBD1 matching 9 bases. The V gene's germline CDR1 is MGHDK and CDR2 SYGVNS. The ends lost 4 bases at V and 3 bases at J; junction bases unmatched: 4. This CDR3 spans 14 amino acids. CDR3 sequence reads: CASSGQGDFYEQYF. CDR3 sequence (DNA): TGTGCCAGCAGTGGACAGGGGGATTTCTACGAGCAGTACTTC.

This clonotype was found a few times. This could be a read error, since a much larger clone is one nucleotide away. The chain couples TRBV12-3 or TRBV12-4 to TRBJ2-1, with D unclear. V gave up 6 bases and J gave up 2 bases, with 2 bases separating them. CDR3 length: 11 amino acids. CDR3 nucleotides: TGTGCCAGCAGGGCCTACAATGAGCAGTTCTTC. It codes for CASRAYNEQFF.